These 31 T cell receptor beta chains originate from one sample sequenced in a study of identical twins. TCRdb called the 5' RACE reads again in MiXCR, with one record for every CDR3 protein. The table shows about 340,000 distinct CDR3 sequences, with approximately 9.1% occurring only once. The sample consisted of naive T cells sorted from blood. The receptors shown here come from a woman between 45 and 65 years old in good health.

This clonotype was seen many times. The chain has TRBV10-3 and TRBJ2-7; 7 nucleotides line up with TRBD1. V gave up 10 bases and J gave up 2 bases; unmatched junction bases: 17. The CDR3 length is 16 residues. Per the germline V gene, CDR1 is ENHRY and CDR2 is SYGVKD. The DNA for the CDR3 is TGTGCCAGTCACGACAGTACACAAGACAGGGCCTACGAGCAGTACTTC. Translating it yields CASHDSTQDRAYEQYF.

This clonotype has more than one count but fewer than ten. The rearrangement joins TRBV4-2 to TRBJ2-1; no reliable D call. The CDR3 length is 18 residues. Germline CDR1 LGHNA, CDR2 YNFKEQ. Trimming left V 0 bases short and J 9 bases short, with 24 bases between. The chain's CDR3 is CASSQELNGDGFTSEQFF. The CDR3 bases are TGTGCCAGCAGCCAAGAATTAAATGGGGATGGGTTTACAAGTGAGCAGTTCTTC.

This sequence joins TRBV20-1 and TRBJ1-2, with D hard to call. The CDR3 length is 14 residues. Trimming took 0 bases from V and 4 from J, leaving 12 bases between them. The germline gives CDR1 DFQATT, CDR2 SNEGSKA (reference sequence). The CDR3 region is CSAREVGRSYGYTF. The DNA of the CDR3 is TGCAGTGCTAGAGAGGTTGGGCGCAGCTATGGCTACACCTTC.

The rearrangement uses TRBV5-1 and TRBJ2-5; D tentatively reads TRBD1 or TRBD2 (5 bases each). CDR1 and CDR2 (germline): SGHRS, YFSETQ. The CDR3 has 14 amino acids. V was clipped by 4 bases and J by 3 bases, with 13 bases between them. The CDR3 DNA reads as TGCGCCAGCAGCCGCGCCGGGGCAGAAGAGACCCAGTACTTC. As protein: CASSRAGAEETQYF.

This clonotype was seen a handful of times. The genes are TRBV30 and TRBJ2-1; TRBD2 aligns across 7 bases. The CDR3 sequence is 14 residues long. V trimming: 6 bases; J trimming: 2 bases; junction bases outside the gene matches: 7. Germline CDR1 reads GTSNPN; CDR2 reads SVGIG (reference sequence). CDR3 nucleotide sequence: TGTGCCTGTACGCCTAGCGGAACCTACAATGAGCAGTTCTTC. Translated, it gives CACTPSGTYNEQFF.

This chain joins TRBV28 and TRBJ2-3; D is undetermined. V was shortened by 11 bases and J by 11 bases, with 17 bases between the two germline ends. The CDR3 has 11 residues. Germline CDR1 reads MDHEN; CDR2 reads SYDVKM. The CDR3 DNA reads TGTGCCGTACTTAAGAACGATGGGCAGTATTTT. Translated, it gives CAVLKNDGQYF. Drawing the rest from reference TRBV28 and TRBJ2-3, the complete variable domain is DVKVTQSSRYLVKRTGEKVFLECVQDMDHENMFWYRQDPGLGLRLIYFSYDVKMKEKGDIPEGYSVSREKKERFSLILESASTNQTSMYLCAVLKNDGQYFGPGTRLTVL.

In this sample, this clonotype turned up many times. The V gene is TRBV5-1, the J gene TRBJ2-3; 7 bases are a match to TRBD2. Losses at the gene ends were 8 bases for V and 6 bases for J; bases not matched to a gene: 12. CDR1 and CDR2 from the germline V gene are SGHRS and YFSETQ. The CDR3 spans 14 residues. CDR3 nucleotides: TGCGCCAGTCGGGGATCGGGAGGCCAGGATACGCAGTATTTT. Residues: CASRGSGGQDTQYF.

The chain is built from TRBV5-1 and TRBJ2-3; 9 bases match TRBD2. The CDR3 contains 16 residues. With V trimmed by 1 base and J by 4 bases, 7 bases remained unmatched. CDR1 is SGHRS and CDR2 is YFSETQ in the germline V gene. The CDR3 spells CASSLKASGISDTQYF. CDR3 in DNA: TGCGCCAGCAGCTTGAAGGCTAGCGGGATCTCAGATACGCAGTATTTT.

This clonotype appeared many times. V gene TRBV12-3 or TRBV12-4 combines with J gene TRBJ1-1; D is possibly TRBD1 (6 bases). The CDR3 sequence is 13 residues long. The germline V and J ends were trimmed by 7 bases and 5 bases, with 14 bases remaining between them. CDR3 DNA: TGTGCCAGCACCCGGTCTAGGGGGACTGAAGCTTTCTTT. This encodes CASTRSRGTEAFF.

This clonotype was counted only a few times. This chain uses TRBV2 with TRBJ1-2; D remains unclear. Trimming took off 6 bases at V and 6 bases at J, with 2 bases between the two ends. The CDR3 consists of 9 residues. Germline V gene data show CDR1 as SNHLY and CDR2 as FYNNEI. CDR3 sequence reads: CASRNGYTF. In nucleotides, the CDR3 is TGTGCCAGCAGAAATGGCTACACCTTC.

This clonotype was seen more than once but under ten times. This chain joins TRBV20-1 and TRBJ2-7; D perhaps matches TRBD1 (5 bases). V lost 5 bases and J lost 3, with 17 bases in between. The CDR3 is 14 residues long. Germline CDR1 is DFQATT and CDR2 is SNEGSKA (reference sequence). CDR3 coding DNA: TGCAGTGCTCTCCCTCCAGGGAAATTCTACGAGCAGTACTTC. It is translated as CSALPPGKFYEQYF.

This clonotype was picked up a small number of times. The chain has TRBV5-1 and TRBJ1-6; TRBD1 is a possible D gene (5 bases). Germline CDR1 and CDR2: SGHRS and YFSETQ. CDR3 length: 14 residues. V lost 2 bases and J lost 12, with 15 bases in between. The DNA for the CDR3 is TGCGCCAGCAGCTTCTCGGACATGGGGGGACCCCTCCACTTT. Encoded protein: CASSFSDMGGPLHF.

This clonotype has ten or more counts. The rearrangement links TRBV5-1 to TRBJ2-3, with a possible D match to TRBD2 (6 bases). Per germline, CDR1 SGHRS and CDR2 YFSETQ. The V end lost 0 bases, the J end lost 6 bases, and 14 bases lay between the germline ends. The CDR3 is made up of 15 amino acids. CDR3 protein: CASSLDSVGGDTQYF. CDR3 DNA sequence: TGCGCCAGCAGCTTGGATTCGGTGGGGGGTGATACGCAGTATTTT.

CDR3 protein: CSARFDTLNTEAFF. CDR3 DNA sequence: TGCAGTGCTAGATTTGACACCCTGAACACTGAAGCTTTCTTT. V usage is TRBV20-1 and J usage is TRBJ1-1; D gene unclear. CDR3 size: 14 residues. V was cut by 2 bases and J by 0 bases, with 10 bases left in between. CDR1 DFQATT and CDR2 SNEGSKA come from the germline V gene (reference sequence).

The genes are TRBV2 and TRBJ2-1; perhaps D is TRBD1 or TRBD2 (5 bases each). Trimming took off 5 bases at V and 0 bases at J, with 11 bases between the two ends. This CDR3 region has 15 residues. The germline V gene has CDR1 SNHLY and CDR2 FYNNEI. CDR3 sequence (DNA): TGTGCCAGCAGTCCGGGGCCGAACTCCTACAATGAGCAGTTCTTC. Its translation: CASSPGPNSYNEQFF.

The V gene is TRBV27, the J gene TRBJ2-7; D call uncertain. With 10 bases removed from V and 2 bases from J, the gap between germline ends came to 6 bases. This CDR3 has 10 amino acids. Germline V gene sequence: CDR1 MNHEY, CDR2 SMNVEV (reference sequence). The CDR3 reads CATDAYEQYV. As DNA, the CDR3 is TGTGCCACCGACGCCTACGAGCAGTACGTC.

The genes are TRBV5-5 and TRBJ2-7; D gene unclear. Trimming cost V 2 bases and J 5 bases, with 11 bases left between them. The CDR3 is 13 amino acids. The V gene's germline CDR1 is SGHKS and CDR2 YYEKEE (reference sequence). The CDR3 region is CASSFKGIHEQYF. CDR3 coding DNA: TGTGCCAGCAGCTTTAAAGGGATACACGAGCAGTACTTC.

This clonotype turned up a few times. J is TRBJ2-7 and V is TRBV28; 10 nucleotides line up with TRBD2. The J segment lost 4 bases and the V segment lost 6 bases, leaving 9 bases of the junction unmatched. Looked up from germline, CDR1 is MDHEN and CDR2 is SYDVKM. This CDR3 has 15 residues. The CDR3 protein is CASRFNPGLAYEQYF. CDR3 nucleotides: TGTGCCAGCAGATTCAACCCGGGACTAGCGTACGAGCAGTACTTC.

This clonotype was recorded a few times. V is TRBV5-1 and J is TRBJ2-1; 11 nucleotides agree with TRBD2. The germline V gene encodes CDR1 SGHRS and CDR2 YFSETQ. V trimming: 3 bases; J trimming: 4 bases; junction bases outside the gene matches: 9. This CDR3 spans 17 amino acids. The CDR3: CASSWGITSGSYNEQFF. CDR3 nucleotides: TGCGCCAGCAGCTGGGGTATCACTAGCGGGAGTTACAATGAGCAGTTCTTC.

The rearrangement links TRBV30 to TRBJ2-3, with D unresolved. Germline V gene sequence: CDR1 GTSNPN, CDR2 SVGIG (reference sequence). There are 14 residues in the CDR3. Trimming removed 3 bases at V and 2 bases at J, with 12 bases between. The CDR3 sequence: CAWRMGLFTDTQYF. For the CDR3, the DNA is TGTGCCTGGAGGATGGGTCTATTCACAGATACGCAGTATTTT.

The table lists this clonotype with a few counts. The rearrangement joins TRBV29-1 to TRBJ2-1, with D hard to call. The CDR3 contains 13 residues. Germline lookup yields CDR1 SQVTM and CDR2 ANQGSEA. V dropped 5 bases and J dropped 6 bases, with 14 bases sitting between them. CDR3 in amino acids: CSVSVDTSNEQFF. CDR3 DNA: TGCAGCGTTAGCGTCGACACTTCCAATGAGCAGTTCTTC.

Ten or more counts support this clonotype. The rearrangement links TRBV7-9 to TRBJ2-1; 7 nucleotides match TRBD2. The CDR3 is made up of 18 amino acids. The junction had 17 bases not matched to a gene; V was cut back by 5 bases and J by 4 bases. Germline V gene lookup returns CDR1 SEHNR and CDR2 FQNEAQ (reference sequence). The CDR3 region has the DNA TGTGCCAGCAGCCCCAGACCCGGTAGGCTAGCGGATTACAATGAGCAGTTCTTC. The encoded protein is CASSPRPGRLADYNEQFF.

The chain links TRBV4-1 to TRBJ1-2; the match to TRBD1 covers 11 bases. This CDR3 is built from 13 residues. The J segment lost 7 bases and the V segment lost 6 bases, leaving 4 bases of the junction unmatched. CDR1 and CDR2 (germline): MGHRA, YSYEKL. For the CDR3, the DNA is TGCGCCAGCAGTTATGGACAGGGGGCTGGCTACACCTTC. It is translated as CASSYGQGAGYTF.

In its sample, this clonotype was seen many times. The chain has TRBV4-2 and TRBJ2-1; 12 bases are shared with TRBD2. Losses at the gene ends were 4 bases for V and 9 bases for J; bases not matched to a gene: 4. The CDR3 loop spans 14 amino acids. Germline CDR1 is LGHNA and CDR2 is YNFKEQ. This chain's CDR3 is CASSPSGRAGEQFF. CDR3 coding DNA: TGTGCCAGCAGCCCTAGCGGGAGGGCCGGTGAGCAGTTCTTC.

CDR3: CASSLDPLYEQYF. The DNA for the CDR3 is TGTGCCAGCAGCTTAGACCCACTCTACGAGCAGTACTTC. This chain uses TRBV11-2 with TRBJ2-7; D gene ambiguous. This CDR3 has 13 residues. Germline V CDR1 and CDR2: SGHAT, FQNNGV. V lost 0 bases to trimming and J lost 3 bases, with 6 bases between them.

This clonotype appeared a few times. The rearrangement joins TRBV6-4 to TRBJ2-4; 7 nucleotides align to TRBD1. This CDR3 is 17 amino acids long. Germline V gene lookup returns CDR1 MRHNA and CDR2 SNTAGT. V shed 2 bases and J 3 bases; nucleotides not matched to a gene: 10. CDR3 DNA sequence: TGTGCCAGCAGTGACACCTCGACAGGGATCGGCAAAAACATTCAGTACTTC. This gives the protein CASSDTSTGIGKNIQYF.

The chain employs TRBV20-1 and TRBJ2-6, with D uncertain. The CDR3 is 15 amino acids. CDR1 and CDR2 from the germline V gene are DFQATT and SNEGSKA (reference sequence). V lost 4 bases to trimming and J lost 0 bases, with 10 bases between them. The CDR3 region is CSATLSDSGANVLTF. DNA for the CDR3: TGCAGTGCTACTTTAAGCGACTCTGGGGCCAACGTCCTGACTTTC.

In this sample, this clonotype turned up many times. V usage is TRBV20-1 and J usage is TRBJ2-5; tentative D call: TRBD1 (5 bases). Germline loops: CDR1 DFQATT, CDR2 SNEGSKA (reference sequence). The germline V and J ends were trimmed by 3 bases and 4 bases, with 9 bases remaining between them. This CDR3 contains 12 residues. The CDR3 sequence: CSARSGAETQYF. The DNA for the CDR3 is TGCAGTGCTAGGAGTGGGGCAGAGACCCAGTACTTC.

This clonotype came up a few times. This rearrangement joins TRBV3-1 to TRBJ2-5; D unresolved. The CDR3 consists of 15 residues. V was cut by 3 bases and J by 0 bases, with 11 bases left in between. The germline CDR1 and CDR2 sequences are LGHDT and YNNKEL (reference sequence). In DNA, the CDR3 is TGTGCCAGCAGCCACGTAGCCTTGTACCAAGAGACCCAGTACTTC. It specifies CASSHVALYQETQYF.

This clonotype was found a few times. In DNA, the CDR3 is TGTGCCAGTTTGCGACTAGCGGGAGGCCATGAGCAGTTCTTC. This encodes CASLRLAGGHEQFF. The chain is built from TRBV12-3 or TRBV12-4 and TRBJ2-1; 13 bases align to TRBD2. V was pared by 9 bases and J by 8 bases, with 7 bases of the junction left unmatched. The CDR3 has 14 residues.

A few counts support this clonotype. The chain has TRBV4-1 and TRBJ2-1, with 7 bases that match TRBD2. The J segment lost 6 bases and the V segment lost 2 bases, leaving 16 bases of the junction unmatched. Germline CDR1 reads MGHRA; CDR2 reads YSYEKL. The CDR3 has 18 residues. CDR3 bases: TGCGCCAGCAGCCAACGGTTGCTAGCGGCGGCTCGCGGCAATGAGCAGTTCTTC. The encoded protein is CASSQRLLAAARGNEQFF.